This passage covers 25 T cell receptor beta chains from one sample sequenced in a study of technical replicates of blood from a handful of donors. Here immunoSEQ multiplex PCR was the method, and the copy in TCRdb shows in-frame clones only, minus some. Among 65,000 to 90,000 clones listed, under 95% were seen once. Material: T cells isolated from PBMCs. The receptors were sampled from a human donor in good health.

The rearrangement uses TRBV28 and TRBJ2-1, with TRBD2 as a possible D gene (6 bases). The germline CDR1 and CDR2 sequences are MDHEN and SYDVKM. This CDR3 comprises 15 residues. The V end was cut by 2 bases, the J end by 3 bases, with 11 bases between. The CDR3 bases are TGTGCCAGCAGTTTAGCCGGGAGAGACTACAATGAGCAGTTCTTC. Translated: CASSLAGRDYNEQFF.

The chain combines TRBV11-2 with TRBJ2-7; D is possibly TRBD2 (6 bases). Germline V gene sequence: CDR1 SGHAT, CDR2 FQNNGV. Trimming stripped 0 bases from V and 6 bases from J, with 12 bases between. This CDR3 is 14 amino acids long. This chain's CDR3 is CASSLESSVREQYF. CDR3 coding DNA: TGTGCCAGCAGCTTAGAGTCTAGCGTCCGCGAGCAGTACTTC. Variable domain in full (rest from reference TRBV11-2 and TRBJ2-7): EAGVAQSPRYKIIEKRQSVAFWCNPISGHATLYWYQQILGQGPKLLIQFQNNGVVDDSQLPKDRFSAERLKGVDSTLKIQPAKLEDSAVYLCASSLESSVREQYFGPGTRLTVT.

The table lists this clone with a count of one. This chain joins TRBV4-1 and TRBJ2-5; 9 bases fit TRBD2. The V gene's germline CDR1 is MGHRA and CDR2 YSYEKL. The CDR3 has 16 residues. The J segment lost 1 base and the V segment lost 0 bases, leaving 3 bases of the junction unmatched. The CDR3 protein is CASSQDSTSGQETQYF. In DNA form, the CDR3 reads TGCGCCAGCAGCCAAGATTCGACTAGCGGCCAAGAGACCCAGTACTTC.

The genes are TRBV14 and TRBJ2-1; D is possibly TRBD2 (5 bases). This CDR3 spans 15 amino acids. Germline V gene data show CDR1 as SGHDN and CDR2 as FVKESK. Between the trimmed V and J ends, which lost 2 bases and 9 bases, there was a span of 17 bases. CDR3 nucleotide sequence: TGTGCCAGCAGCCAAATCGGCCAGCGGTACGGTGAGCAGTTCTTC. It specifies CASSQIGQRYGEQFF.

The chain links TRBV12-5 to TRBJ2-6, with D possibly being TRBD2 (5 bases). The germline V gene encodes CDR1 LGHNT and CDR2 FRNRAP. The CDR3 length is 18 residues. Trimming stripped 0 bases from V and 4 bases from J, with 16 bases between. The CDR3: CASGLVPKEDSGANVLTF. CDR3 DNA sequence: TGTGCTAGTGGTTTGGTACCGAAGGAGGATTCCGGGGCCAACGTCCTGACTTTC.

This rearrangement joins TRBV12-5 to TRBJ1-3; TRBD1 matches 9 bases. Looked up from germline, CDR1 is LGHNT and CDR2 is FRNRAP. This CDR3 has 13 amino acids. The V gene end was trimmed by 4 bases and the J gene end by 10 bases; junction bases not matched to a gene: 5. This chain's CDR3 is CASGSGTGRTIYF. The CDR3 DNA reads as TGTGCTAGTGGTTCCGGGACAGGGAGAACCATATATTTT. The full variable domain, rest sourced from reference TRBV12-5 and TRBJ1-3, is DARVTQTPRHKVTEMGQEVTMRCQPILGHNTVFWYRQTMMQGLELLAYFRNRAPLDDSGMPKDRFSAEMPDATLATLKIQPSEPRDSAVYFCASGSGTGRTIYFGEGSWLTVV.

The chain is built from TRBV7-9 and TRBJ1-5; 8 nucleotides line up with TRBD1. Germline CDR1 is SEHNR and CDR2 is FQNEAQ (reference sequence). With 5 bases clipped from V and 5 bases from J, the junction kept 14 bases outside the gene matches. The CDR3 covers 17 residues. Here the CDR3 DNA reads TGTGCCAGCAGCCCCAGGGGGCGTTTAGTGGGGTATCAGCCCCAGCATTTT. Amino acids: CASSPRGRLVGYQPQHF.

This sequence joins TRBV7-9 and TRBJ1-2; D is perhaps TRBD1 (5 bases). Germline V gene lookup returns CDR1 SEHNR and CDR2 FQNEAQ (reference sequence). Trimming took off 1 base at V and 6 bases at J, with 18 bases between the two ends. The CDR3 loop spans 16 amino acids. In nucleotides, the CDR3 is TGTGCCAGCAGCTTAGAAGGGGTCCGGGGGTGGGATGGCTACACCTTC. Residues: CASSLEGVRGWDGYTF.

Here the CDR3 DNA reads TGTGCCAGCAGCCAAGATCTTAGGACAGGGGGCCCCAAGCGATACAATGAGCAGTTCTTC. Its translation: CASSQDLRTGGPKRYNEQFF. The chain employs TRBV14 and TRBJ2-1, with 11 bases lining up with TRBD1. Unmatched junction bases numbered 14, after V lost 0 bases and J lost 4 bases. The CDR3 covers 20 residues. Germline CDR1 and CDR2: SGHDN and FVKESK.

This sequence joins TRBV11-2 and TRBJ1-2; a possible D gene is TRBD1 (5 bases). Germline CDR1 reads SGHAT; CDR2 reads FQNNGV. The ends were cut back, 1 base at V and 6 bases at J, with 9 bases in the middle. The CDR3 loop spans 13 amino acids. CDR3 in amino acids: CASSLGAGDGYTF. For the CDR3, the DNA is TGTGCCAGCAGCTTAGGGGCGGGGGATGGCTACACCTTC. The complete variable domain, with remaining parts taken from reference TRBV11-2 and TRBJ1-2, reads EAGVAQSPRYKIIEKRQSVAFWCNPISGHATLYWYQQILGQGPKLLIQFQNNGVVDDSQLPKDRFSAERLKGVDSTLKIQPAKLEDSAVYLCASSLGAGDGYTFGSGTRLTVV.

The chain couples TRBV5-6 to TRBJ2-7, with D hard to call. Trimming left V 4 bases short and J 0 bases short, with 8 bases between. Germline-derived CDR1 and CDR2 are SGHDT and YYEEEE. This CDR3 spans 13 amino acids. This chain's CDR3 is CASSHAYSYEQYF. CDR3 nucleotide sequence: TGTGCCAGCAGCCACGCCTACTCCTACGAGCAGTACTTC. Based on the CDR3 plus reference TRBV5-6 and TRBJ2-7, the full variable domain is DAGVTQSPTHLIKTRGQQVTLRCSPKSGHDTVSWYQQALGQGPQFIFQYYEEEERQRGNFPDRFSGHQFPNYSSELNVNALLLGDSALYLCASSHAYSYEQYFGPGTRLTVT.

The rearrangement joins TRBV28 to TRBJ2-3, with TRBD1 identical over 8 bases. This CDR3 is built from 16 residues. The V and J ends lost 7 bases and 2 bases, in that order; junction bases with no gene match: 11. CDR1 and CDR2 (germline): MDHEN, SYDVKM. The CDR3 region has the DNA TGTGCCAGCAACCTAGTGGGGACAGGTTTCACAGATACGCAGTATTTT. The encoded protein is CASNLVGTGFTDTQYF. Combining the CDR3 with reference TRBV28 and TRBJ2-3 gives the whole variable domain DVKVTQSSRYLVKRTGEKVFLECVQDMDHENMFWYRQDPGLGLRLIYFSYDVKMKEKGDIPEGYSVSREKKERFSLILESASTNQTSMYLCASNLVGTGFTDTQYFGPGTRLTVL.

The chain combines TRBV11-1 with TRBJ2-5; D is ambiguous. Per germline, CDR1 SGHAT and CDR2 FQDESV (reference sequence). The CDR3 has 15 residues. V was clipped by 5 bases and J by 4 bases, with 17 bases between them. The CDR3 loop reads CASSRSGQHLETQYF. The CDR3 DNA reads TGTGCCAGCAGCCGTTCAGGTCAACATTTAGAGACCCAGTACTTC.

The V call is TRBV10-3, the J call TRBJ1-2; a possible D gene is TRBD1 (6 bases). CDR1 ENHRY and CDR2 SYGVKD come from the germline V gene. The CDR3 extends over 13 amino acids. Trimming removed 0 bases from V and 6 bases from J, with 8 bases in between. CDR3 sequence: CAISESGGDGYTF. CDR3 bases: TGTGCCATCAGTGAGTCAGGGGGGGATGGCTACACCTTC.

This chain joins TRBV28 and TRBJ1-1; 11 bases agree with TRBD1. V lost 10 bases to trimming and J lost 0 bases; unmatched junction nucleotides: 10. Germline V gives CDR1 MDHEN, CDR2 SYDVKM. CDR3 length equals 16 residues. CDR3: CANSMDRGPLNTEAFF. For the CDR3, the DNA is TGTGCCAACTCCATGGACAGGGGGCCCCTGAACACTGAAGCTTTCTTT.

The chain links TRBV6-1 to TRBJ2-5; 8 positions match TRBD2. Germline V gives CDR1 MNHNS, CDR2 SASEGT. The V and J ends lost 4 bases and 2 bases, in that order; junction bases with no gene match: 3. CDR3 length equals 14 residues. The CDR3 region has the DNA TGTGCCAGCAGTGTTAGCGGGGTTCAAGAGACCCAGTACTTC. Translating it yields CASSVSGVQETQYF.

CDR3 amino acids: CASSLDSGGAYEQYF. The CDR3 DNA sequence: TGTGCCAGCAGCTTAGACAGCGGGGGAGCGTACGAGCAGTACTTC. The V gene is TRBV11-3, the J gene TRBJ2-7; 8 nucleotides match TRBD2. Trimming cost V 0 bases and J 4 bases; bases outside gene matches: 5. The CDR3 has 15 amino acids. The germline CDR1 and CDR2 sequences are SGHNT and YENEEA.

This clone was picked up one time. This chain links TRBV11-2 with TRBJ2-7, with TRBD2 as a possible D gene (6 bases). The V gene's germline CDR1 is SGHAT and CDR2 FQNNGV. V lost 5 bases to trimming and J lost 4 bases, with 9 bases between them. The CDR3 has 12 amino acids. This CDR3 reads CASSLAGYEQYF. In DNA form, the CDR3 reads TGTGCCAGCAGCCTCGCGGGGTACGAGCAGTACTTC.

This clone was recorded once. The chain joins TRBV11-2 to TRBJ2-7; 8 nucleotides agree with TRBD1. CDR3 length: 13 amino acids. V gave up 8 bases and J gave up 3 bases; unmatched junction bases: 6. CDR1 and CDR2 from the germline V gene are SGHAT and FQNNGV. CDR3 sequence: CASEDREDYEQYF. The DNA of the CDR3 is TGTGCCAGCGAGGACAGGGAGGACTACGAGCAGTACTTC.

The CDR3 loop reads CASSTTNTGELFF. CDR3 in DNA: TGTGCCAGCAGCACTACGAACACCGGGGAGCTGTTTTTT. The chain employs TRBV7-9 and TRBJ2-2, with D hard to call. The CDR3 consists of 13 residues. Germline V CDR1 and CDR2: SEHNR, FQNEAQ (reference sequence). V lost 5 bases and J lost 0, with 4 bases in between.

The rearrangement uses TRBV29-1 and TRBJ1-2; TRBD1 might be the D (5 bases). The V gene's germline CDR1 is SQVTM and CDR2 ANQGSEA. There are 11 residues in the CDR3. V lost 4 bases and J lost 10, with 13 bases in between. CDR3 nucleotides: TGCAGCGTTGGGGGCAACGTCTTCTACACCTTC. It codes for CSVGGNVFYTF.

The V call is TRBV5-1, the J call TRBJ2-7; 10 positions match TRBD1. Germline CDR1 reads SGHRS; CDR2 reads YFSETQ. Losses at the gene ends were 0 bases for V and 4 bases for J; bases not matched to a gene: 7. The CDR3 runs to 16 residues. CDR3 amino acids: CASSLVDRGKAYEQYF. The CDR3, as DNA: TGCGCCAGCAGCTTGGTGGACAGGGGGAAGGCGTACGAGCAGTACTTC.

J is TRBJ2-1 and V is TRBV27; 11 nucleotides line up with TRBD1. The CDR3 spans 16 residues. Germline assignment: CDR1 MNHEY and CDR2 SMNVEV (reference sequence). V shed 4 bases and J 4 bases; nucleotides not matched to a gene: 6. CDR3 bases: TGTGCCAGCAGTTCGGGACAGGGGGTAATGTACAATGAGCAGTTCTTC. It encodes CASSSGQGVMYNEQFF.

This sequence joins TRBV5-4 and TRBJ2-4, with D maybe TRBD2 (7 bases). Germline V gene lookup returns CDR1 SGHNT and CDR2 YYREEE (reference sequence). V shed 2 bases and J shed 0 bases, with 15 bases lying between them. This CDR3 spans 17 amino acids. The CDR3, as DNA: TGTGCCAGCAGCTTACCAGGGGAGGGAGTAGCCAAAAACATTCAGTACTTC. Translated, it gives CASSLPGEGVAKNIQYF.

The V call is TRBV27, the J call TRBJ2-7; TRBD1 agrees at 8 bases. Germline lookup yields CDR1 MNHEY and CDR2 SMNVEV (reference sequence). The CDR3 loop spans 14 amino acids. V lost 2 bases to trimming and J lost 5 bases; unmatched junction nucleotides: 5. For the CDR3, the DNA is TGTGCCAGCAGTTTAATGTTGGACAGGGACGAGCAGTACTTC. It encodes CASSLMLDRDEQYF.